The entry below describes one TCR beta chain. What antigen it recognizes has not been identified. No quality values exist for individual bases; no much larger clone is one base distant. Library preparation used the immunoSEQ multiplex PCR assay. On the study's bioinformatics: A statistical classification framework was developed to diagnose cytomegalovirus status using the catalog of TCR beta chain sequences. The table comes from immuneACCESS by way of TCRdb, which keeps in-frame sequences with V and J called. Part of the clones is missing from these tables; in studies checked, under half for an unresolved V gene and the rest for unknown reasons. The V and J calls and the clone size are those of that table, but D and trimming were determined from the DNA. Counted in this sample were some 140,000 clones; just over 85% of them appeared once. About 2.2% of the sample comes from the top ten. The sample belongs to a study of cytomegalovirus exposure and HLA in healthy donors listed by TCRdb under 2017. Context from the whole study: The 500 to 800 repertoires of the first cohort and the 120 validation repertoires were produced on the same platform, according to a later analysis. The aim of the study was to test whether cataloging public T cell receptors could identify signatures of past pathogen exposure. Besides the first cohort of under 700 subjects, a separate validation cohort made up of roughly 130 different subjects was used. The study combined high-throughput TCR immunosequencing, statistical association of individual TCRs with disease status, and machine learning to predict cytomegalovirus infection status. What the authors observed across the whole study: A later analysis found that TCRs clustered in the first cohort also tended to co-occur in the 95 to 150 validation repertoires, with 90% to 95% of cluster scores above 0. According to the authors, the approach could potentially be generalized to other disease states and immunological phenotypes. Most TCR sequences were seen in very few donors, while some public TCRs were found in many individuals. The classifier was reported to diagnose cytomegalovirus status with high specificity and sensitivity in both the original and validation cohorts. The study listed 164 TCR beta chains as associated with cytomegalovirus. A few of the identified cytomegalovirus-associated TCR beta chains were confirmed in vitro to be specific for cytomegalovirus antigens. The validation cohort had no HLA typing available for a later analysis, so co-occurrence within that cohort was assessed over all 130 or so repertoires.

CDR1 KGHSH and CDR2 LQKENI were looked up in the germline V gene. Measured from the cysteine to the phenylalanine, the CDR3 is 17 residues long. Here the CDR3 DNA is all that survives: 51 bases in frame from base 1. Trimming accounts for 2 bases at V and 6 bases at J, while the number of junction bases matched to no gene is 10. The donors belonged to the validation cohort of approximately 130 subjects, which was separate from the roughly 700-subject first cohort. The receptor was derived from a human donor in good health. Input material: PBMCs. This receptor chain uses TRBV18 and TRBJ2-2; TRBD1 fits 9 bases in the junction. The bases read TGTGCCAGCTCACCAGCTAACAGAACAGGGGGCTCCGGGGAGCTGTTTTTT. This translates into CASSPANRTGGSGELFF. The entire variable domain, with the stretches around the CDR3 drawn from the reference TRBV18 and TRBJ2-2 proteins, is NAGVMQNPRHLVRRRGQEARLRCSPMKGHSHVYWYRQLPEEGLKFMVYLQKENIIDESGMPKERFSAEFPKEGPSILRIQQVVRGDSAAYFCASSPANRTGGSGELFFGEGSRLTVL.